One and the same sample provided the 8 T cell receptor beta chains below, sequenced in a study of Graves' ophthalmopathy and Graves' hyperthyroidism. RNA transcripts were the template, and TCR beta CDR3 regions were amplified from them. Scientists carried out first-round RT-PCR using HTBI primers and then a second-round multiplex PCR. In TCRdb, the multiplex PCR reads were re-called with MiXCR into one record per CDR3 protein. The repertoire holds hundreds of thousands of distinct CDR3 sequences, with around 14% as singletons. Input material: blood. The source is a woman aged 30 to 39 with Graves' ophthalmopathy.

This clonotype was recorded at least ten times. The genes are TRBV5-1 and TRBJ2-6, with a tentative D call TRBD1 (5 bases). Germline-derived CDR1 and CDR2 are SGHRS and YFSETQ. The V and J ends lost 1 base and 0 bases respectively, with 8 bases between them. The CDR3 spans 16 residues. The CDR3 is CASSLLTASGANVLTF. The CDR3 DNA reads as TGCGCCAGCAGCTTGTTGACAGCCTCTGGGGCCAACGTCCTGACTTTC.

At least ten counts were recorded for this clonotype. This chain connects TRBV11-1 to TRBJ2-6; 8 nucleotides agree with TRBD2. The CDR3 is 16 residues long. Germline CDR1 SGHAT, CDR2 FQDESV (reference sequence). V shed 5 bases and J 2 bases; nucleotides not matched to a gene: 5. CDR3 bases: TGTGCCAGCAGCCCTGGACTAGCCACTGGGGCCAACGTCCTGACTTTC. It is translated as CASSPGLATGANVLTF.

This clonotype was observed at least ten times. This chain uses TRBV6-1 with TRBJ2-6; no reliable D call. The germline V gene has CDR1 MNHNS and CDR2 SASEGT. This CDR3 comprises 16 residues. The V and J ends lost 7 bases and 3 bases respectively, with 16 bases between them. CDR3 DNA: TGTGCCAGCATGCCCGGGTGGGCAATTGGGGCCAACGTCCTGACTTTC. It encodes CASMPGWAIGANVLTF.

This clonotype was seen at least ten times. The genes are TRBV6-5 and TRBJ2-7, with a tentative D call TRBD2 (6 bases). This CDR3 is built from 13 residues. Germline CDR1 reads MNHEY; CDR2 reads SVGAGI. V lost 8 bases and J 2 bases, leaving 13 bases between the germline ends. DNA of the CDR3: TGTGCCAGCGTTGCAACGGGGGCCTACGAGCAGTACTTC. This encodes CASVATGAYEQYF.

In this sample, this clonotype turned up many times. The CDR3 spells CATSMPNTGELFF. CDR3 DNA sequence: TGTGCCACCAGTATGCCAAACACCGGGGAGCTGTTTTTT. The rearrangement links TRBV24-1 to TRBJ2-2; no clear D gene. Germline assignment: CDR1 KGHDR and CDR2 SFDVKD. This CDR3 is built from 13 residues. V gave up 6 bases and J gave up 2 bases, with 6 bases separating them.

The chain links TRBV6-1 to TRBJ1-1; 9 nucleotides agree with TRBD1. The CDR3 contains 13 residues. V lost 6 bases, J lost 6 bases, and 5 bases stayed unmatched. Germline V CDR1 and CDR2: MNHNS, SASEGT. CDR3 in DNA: TGTGCCAGCAGAAGGACAGGGGACTCTGAAGCTTTCTTT. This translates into CASRRTGDSEAFF.

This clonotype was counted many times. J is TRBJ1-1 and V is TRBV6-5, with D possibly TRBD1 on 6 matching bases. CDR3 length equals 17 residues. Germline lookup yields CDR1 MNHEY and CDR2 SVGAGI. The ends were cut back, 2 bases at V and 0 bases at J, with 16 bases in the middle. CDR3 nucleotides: TGTGCCAGCAGTTACCCCCCGACAGGCCCCATGAACACTGAAGCTTTCTTT. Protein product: CASSYPPTGPMNTEAFF.

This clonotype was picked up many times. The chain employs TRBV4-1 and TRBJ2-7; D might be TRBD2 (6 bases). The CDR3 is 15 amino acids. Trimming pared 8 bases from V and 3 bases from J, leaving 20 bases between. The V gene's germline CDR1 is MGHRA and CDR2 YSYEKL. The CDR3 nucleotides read TGCGCCAGCCGCTGGAGGGACCCGGACGACTACGAGCAGTACTTC. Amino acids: CASRWRDPDDYEQYF.